This is a list of T cell receptor beta chains from one sample in a study of T cells after yellow fever vaccination. One entry per CDR3 protein results from TCRdb running MiXCR on the 5' RACE reads. Among around 340,000 distinct CDR3 sequences listed, approximately 9% were seen once. The source material was PBMCs, sampled on the day of the first yellow fever vaccination. These receptors came from a man aged 18 to 35 who received the YFV17D yellow fever vaccine. CDR3s include the opening cysteine and the closing phenylalanine or tryptophan. Each record gives: V gene, clone size, J gene, D gene, CDR3 DNA, CDR3 protein. D genes are given only for firm matches. Expanded clones get a size class; other rows say once, few or many, or leave the size out.

TRBV7-6	NA	TRBJ2-5	TRBD1	TGTGCCAGCAGCTTTAGTTCAGGGGGAAAAGAGACCCAGTACTTC	CASSFSSGGKETQYF
TRBV20-1	few	TRBJ1-5	NA	TGCAGTGCTAGGAGAGGGGGAAGCAATCAGCCCCAGCATTTT	CSARRGGSNQPQHF
TRBV12-3/TRBV12-4	NA	TRBJ2-1	NA	TGTGCCAGCAGTTTCTTGGCAGGCAATGAGCAGTTCTTC	CASSFLAGNEQFF
TRBV4-1	NA	TRBJ2-2	NA	TGCGCCAGCAGCCAAGGAACCCGGGGTACCCCCCGGGACACCGGGGAGCTGTTTTTT	CASSQGTRGTPRDTGELFF
TRBV5-1	many	TRBJ2-1	NA	TGCGCCAGCAGCTTGGGTGGCGGGGGCCTTTTCAATGAGCAGTTCTTC	CASSLGGGGLFNEQFF
TRBV5-1	NA	TRBJ1-2	NA	TGCGCCAGCAGCTTTGACAGACGCGGCTACACCTTC	CASSFDRRGYTF
TRBV10-3	once	TRBJ2-5	TRBD2	TGTGCCATCAGTGATATCGTTAGCGGGGGGGCCCAAGAGACCCAGTACTTC	CAISDIVSGGAQETQYF
TRBV20-1	NA	TRBJ2-2	NA	TGCAGTGCTAGGGACCTTGGGGGCACCGGGGAGCTGTTTTTT	CSARDLGGTGELFF
TRBV20-1	few	TRBJ2-5	TRBD1	TGCAGTGCGACTGCCCGGGACAGGGGATTGGAGACCCAGTACTTC	CSATARDRGLETQYF
TRBV15	NA	TRBJ2-5	TRBD2	TGTGCCACCAGCAGTGGGGGGACTACCCAAGAGACCCAGTACTTC	CATSSGGTTQETQYF
TRBV4-2	few	TRBJ2-5	NA	TGTGCCAGCAGTCCGGGGACGGGGCTGATAGAGACCCAGTACTTC	CASSPGTGLIETQYF
TRBV3-1	NA	TRBJ2-2	NA	TGTGCCAGCACCCTATCCCTGAACACCGGGGAGCTGTTTTTT	CASTLSLNTGELFF
TRBV7-9	NA	TRBJ2-3	TRBD1	TGTGCCAGCAGCCAGGATCCCAGGGGGCGCCCCAGAGATACGCAGTATTTT	CASSQDPRGRPRDTQYF
TRBV5-4	NA	TRBJ1-2	NA	TGTGCCATGGGCCCCGGACTCTATGGCTACACCTTC	CAMGPGLYGYTF
TRBV3-1	NA	TRBJ1-4	NA	TGTGCCAGCAGCCATTCGGGGGGTAATGAAAAACTGTTTTTT	CASSHSGGNEKLFF
TRBV7-2	few	TRBJ2-3	TRBD2	TGTGCCAGCAGCTTACCGAGACTAGCGGACAACACAGATACGCAGTATTTT	CASSLPRLADNTDTQYF
TRBV24-1	NA	TRBJ2-3	TRBD1	TGTGCCACTCAGACAGGGGGCACAGATACGCAGTATTTT	CATQTGGTDTQYF
TRBV12-3/TRBV12-4	NA	TRBJ2-1	TRBD2	TGTGCCAGCAGTGTCAGCGGGGGGACCAATGAGCAGTTCTTC	CASSVSGGTNEQFF
TRBV6-2/TRBV6-3	many	TRBJ2-5	NA	TGTGCCAGCAGTTACTCGGCTAGCCGAGAGACCCAGTACTTC	CASSYSASRETQYF
TRBV5-1	few	TRBJ2-3	NA	TGCGCCAGCAATTCTTTCCTTGGACAACGCACAGATACGCAGTATTTT	CASNSFLGQRTDTQYF
TRBV7-2	NA	TRBJ2-2	NA	TGTGCCAGCAGCTTACTAGCGCTGGGACCCGGGGAGCTGTTTTTT	CASSLLALGPGELFF
TRBV12-3/TRBV12-4	few	TRBJ1-1	TRBD1	TGTGCCAGCAGCTACAAGGGACAGGGGGAAGCTTTCTTT	CASSYKGQGEAFF
TRBV10-3	few	TRBJ1-4	TRBD1	TGTGCCATCAGGGGACAGGGCTTAAATGAAAAACTGTTTTTT	CAIRGQGLNEKLFF
TRBV4-1	NA	TRBJ2-6	NA	TGCGCCAGCAGCCCCGCGCCATTGACAAGCCGAGGATCTGGGGCCAACGTCCTGACTTTC	CASSPAPLTSRGSGANVLTF
TRBV7-9	NA	TRBJ1-6	NA	TGTGCCAGCACTGGCCTTCTTCCGGCCCTCCACTTT	CASTGLLPALHF
TRBV11-1	few	TRBJ2-5	NA	TGTGCCAGCAGCGCAACAGGGAGTGGGGTTTCAATCGGGGAGACCCAGTACTTC	CASSATGSGVSIGETQYF
TRBV19	NA	TRBJ1-1	TRBD1	TGTGCCAGTAGGAGACAGGGGGCTTCGGAAACTGAAGCTTTCTTT	CASRRQGASETEAFF
TRBV7-2	many	TRBJ2-2	NA	TGTGCCAGCAGCTACAGCCAGGGTGGCGGGGAGCTGTTTTTT	CASSYSQGGGELFF
TRBV5-1	NA	TRBJ2-7	NA	TGCGCCAGCAGCTGGGGGGAGAGAGCGTACGAGCAGTACTTC	CASSWGERAYEQYF
TRBV20-1	NA	TRBJ1-2	NA	TGCAGTGCCCCGGACGGAAACTATGGCTACACCTTC	CSAPDGNYGYTF
TRBV5-1	NA	TRBJ2-2	TRBD2	TGCGCCAGCAGCTGGGGGACTAGGTCGCCCGGGGAGCTGTTTTTT	CASSWGTRSPGELFF
TRBV7-2	many	TRBJ2-7	NA	TGTGCCAGCAGCTTTTTGGGGGCAGACGGCTACGAGCAGTACTTC	CASSFLGADGYEQYF
TRBV19	NA	TRBJ1-1	NA	TGTGCCAGTAGTAGCGGGCAGGGGCTCACTGAAGCTTTCTTT	CASSSGQGLTEAFF
TRBV6-5	many	TRBJ2-2	TRBD2	TGTGCCAGCAGTTACCATGGCGGGGGGTACACCGGGGAGCTGTTTTTT	CASSYHGGGYTGELFF
TRBV30	NA	TRBJ1-1	NA	TGTGCCTGGAGTGTCGGTGCGGTACTGGGGAACACTGAAGCTTTCTTT	CAWSVGAVLGNTEAFF
TRBV7-8	NA	TRBJ1-6	NA	TGTGCCAGCAGCAGCTGGCGGGGCTACGATTCACCCCTCCACTTT	CASSSWRGYDSPLHF
TRBV4-2	NA	TRBJ1-5	TRBD1	TGTGCCAGCAGCCAAGAGGACAGGAGCAATCAGCCCCAGCATTTT	CASSQEDRSNQPQHF
TRBV12-3/TRBV12-4	many	TRBJ1-2	NA	TGTGCCAGCAGTTTACGAGGGGTTGGCTACACCTTC	CASSLRGVGYTF
TRBV20-1	NA	TRBJ2-3	TRBD2	TGCAGTGCTAGAGATCGGCTAGCGGGGGGGGCAGATACGCAGTATTTT	CSARDRLAGGADTQYF
TRBV7-2	few	TRBJ1-1	NA	TGTGCCAGCAGTCCGACCGGGACCCAGAACACTGAAGCTTTCTTT	CASSPTGTQNTEAFF
TRBV12-3/TRBV12-4	NA	TRBJ1-1	TRBD1	TGTGCCAGCAGTCCGTCGACAGGGATTGAAGAAGCTTTCTTT	CASSPSTGIEEAFF
TRBV6-5	NA	TRBJ1-1	NA	TGTGCCAGCAGTTATTTTACAGGAGGCGCTGAAGCTTTCTTT	CASSYFTGGAEAFF
TRBV5-4	NA	TRBJ2-1	TRBD2	TGTGCCAGCAGCGGGACTAGCGGGCTCACGGGCGAGCAGTTCTTC	CASSGTSGLTGEQFF
TRBV7-6	NA	TRBJ2-2	TRBD1	TGTGCCAGCAGCTGGGACAGACCCGGGGAGCTGTTTTTT	CASSWDRPGELFF
TRBV7-2	few	TRBJ2-7	NA	TGTGCCAGCAGCTCAGATTATTACGAGCAGTACTTC	CASSSDYYEQYF
TRBV7-3	NA	TRBJ2-5	TRBD2	TGTGCCAGCAGCTCAGCGGGGGAGGGGGAGACCCAGTACTTC	CASSSAGEGETQYF
TRBV5-6	few	TRBJ2-7	TRBD1	TGTGCCAGCAGCTTGAGGACAGGCGGCTACGAGCAGTACTTC	CASSLRTGGYEQYF
TRBV5-1	NA	TRBJ1-1	NA	TGCGCCAGCAGCAGGGAAGGACCATACACTGAAGCTTTCTTT	CASSREGPYTEAFF
TRBV5-1	few	TRBJ1-6	NA	TGCGCCAGCAGCTCCGGTGGGAATTCACCCCTCCACTTT	CASSSGGNSPLHF
TRBV5-6	few	TRBJ1-1	NA	TGTGCCAGCAGCTCAGGGAATAGGGAAGCTTTCTTT	CASSSGNREAFF
TRBV29-1	few	TRBJ1-1	TRBD1	TGCAGCGTTGAAGTAGGACAGGGAGGCACTGAAGCTTTCTTT	CSVEVGQGGTEAFF
TRBV7-3	many	TRBJ2-3	TRBD2	TGTGCCAGCAGCCCACGGACTAGCGGTACAGATACGCAGTATTTT	CASSPRTSGTDTQYF
TRBV5-6	many	TRBJ1-1	NA	TGTGCCAGCAGCTTGGCACAGCTCTTGAACACTGAAGCTTTCTTT	CASSLAQLLNTEAFF
TRBV12-3/TRBV12-4	NA	TRBJ1-4	NA	TGTGCCAGCAGGGGCCCCGATGAAAAACTGTTTTTT	CASRGPDEKLFF
TRBV5-1	NA	TRBJ2-3	NA	TGCGCCAGCAGCTTGGAATATTGGGACACAGATACGCAGTATTTT	CASSLEYWDTDTQYF
TRBV12-5	many	TRBJ2-7	TRBD1	TGTGCTAGTGGTTTGGCGGACAGGGGGTGGATGAGCTCCTACGAGCAGTACTTC	CASGLADRGWMSSYEQYF
TRBV4-2	NA	TRBJ2-3	TRBD2	TGTGCCAGCAGCCAAGATAGAAGCGGGGGGCCCACAGATACGCAGTATTTT	CASSQDRSGGPTDTQYF
TRBV24-1	many	TRBJ2-3	TRBD2	TGTGCCACTTCACCGAGAGCGGGGGCTGCAGATACGCAGTATTTT	CATSPRAGAADTQYF
TRBV21-1	NA	TRBJ1-5	NA	TGTGCCAGCAGGCCGGACCTGAACGTTGGCAATCAGCCCCAGCATTTT	CASRPDLNVGNQPQHF